This T cell receptor beta chain was identified during a study of blood T cell repertoires in COVID-19. As for the study in general: PBMCs, B-cell-depleted T cells, or T cells provided the cDNA or gDNA that made up the material.

Original processing notes: Reference gene primer amplification in the assay estimated nucleated cell counts. Generated by immunoSEQ multiplex PCR, the TCRdb table keeps only in-frame clones and is missing some. Clonal size and the V and J genes are those of that table, whereas D and trimming came from the DNA. The sample has approximately 170,000 clones; 80% to 90% are singletons. CDR1 SGHDT and CDR2 YYEEEE come from the germline V gene. V lost 1 base to trimming and J lost 5 bases, with 22 bases between them. The CDR3 has 19 residues. The sequenced sample was peripheral blood. The chain couples TRBV5-6 to TRBJ1-6, with D possibly TRBD1 on 5 matching bases. This clonotype originated in a man aged 50-60 years with active or convalescent COVID-19. The CDR3 sequence is CASSLNSVRQLKNNSPLHF. Written as DNA, the CDR3 is TGTGCCAGCAGCTTGAATTCGGTTAGACAGCTAAAAAATAATTCACCCCTCCACTTT.